Following are 23 T cell receptor beta chains from one sample sequenced in a study of blood T cell repertoires in COVID-19. Clones were sequenced by immunoSEQ multiplex PCR, and TCRdb holds only the in-frame ones, with some missing. Among a few hundred thousand clones listed, more than 70% were seen once. Sequenced sample: peripheral blood. The receptors here all came from a woman in her 50s with acute or convalescent COVID-19.

The J gene is TRBJ1-1, the V gene TRBV4-1; D is possibly TRBD1 (6 bases). The V gene's germline CDR1 is MGHRA and CDR2 YSYEKL. This CDR3 has 15 residues. The ends were cut back, 1 base at V and 6 bases at J, with 15 bases in the middle. The CDR3 region is CASSQVSGGRAEAFF. The CDR3 coding sequence is TGCGCCAGCAGCCAAGTCTCGGGGGGCCGGGCTGAAGCTTTCTTT.

V gene TRBV27 combines with J gene TRBJ2-3; the match to TRBD1 covers 9 bases. This CDR3 has 14 amino acids. Germline-derived CDR1 and CDR2 are MNHEY and SMNVEV (reference sequence). Trimming at V came to 5 bases and at J to 5 bases, leaving 5 bases not matched to a gene. The CDR3 sequence is CASSRQGEEDTQYF. CDR3 nucleotides: TGTGCCAGCAGTCGACAGGGGGAGGAAGATACGCAGTATTTT.

This clone was observed once. This chain links TRBV9 with TRBJ1-5; 11 positions agree with TRBD1. The V gene's germline CDR1 is SGDLS and CDR2 YYNGEE. Trimming at V came to 0 bases and at J to 6 bases, leaving 2 bases not matched to a gene. This CDR3 spans 15 amino acids. In nucleotides, the CDR3 is TGTGCCAGCAGCGTAGCCGGGACAGGGGGTCAGCCCCAGCATTTT. Translating gives CASSVAGTGGQPQHF.

This chain joins TRBV11-2 and TRBJ2-7, with 8 bases lining up with TRBD2. J lost 4 bases, V lost 5 bases, and 7 bases had no gene match. CDR3 size: 14 residues. Germline V gene data show CDR1 as SGHAT and CDR2 as FQNNGV. The chain's CDR3 is CASSGTRSVYEQYF. The CDR3 coding sequence is TGTGCCAGCAGCGGGACTAGATCGGTTTACGAGCAGTACTTC.

V usage is TRBV9 and J usage is TRBJ1-1, with a weak D call TRBD1 (5 bases). CDR1 is SGDLS, CDR2 YYNGEE, per germline. The CDR3 runs 16 residues. Trimming cost V 1 base and J 6 bases, with 19 bases left between them. The DNA of the CDR3 is TGTGCCAGCAGCGTATCCCCTTCAGGGCCGGGCCCTGAAGCTTTCTTT. Its translation is CASSVSPSGPGPEAFF.

The rearrangement uses TRBV7-2 and TRBJ1-1; the match to TRBD1 covers 10 bases. Germline-derived CDR1 and CDR2 are SGHTA and FQGNSA. With V trimmed by 5 bases and J by 6 bases, 6 bases remained unmatched. CDR3 length: 14 residues. The CDR3 nucleotides read TGTGCCAGCAGCACGGACAGGGGGTATGCTGAAGCTTTCTTT. This encodes CASSTDRGYAEAFF.

For the CDR3, the DNA is TGTGCCAGCAGTTTAGGTGGGGGCCCCGGGGAGCTGTTTTTT. This gives the protein CASSLGGGPGELFF. V is TRBV27 and J is TRBJ2-2, with D possibly being TRBD1 (6 bases). Trimming removed 2 bases at V and 6 bases at J, with 10 bases between. The CDR3 sequence is 14 residues long. Per the germline V gene, CDR1 is MNHEY and CDR2 is SMNVEV (reference sequence).

The chain couples TRBV18 to TRBJ2-1, with 10 bases fitting TRBD1. Germline values: CDR1 KGHSH, CDR2 LQKENI. J was trimmed by 4 bases and V by 2 bases; bases with no gene match: 2. The CDR3 is made up of 15 amino acids. CDR3: CASSPMGQGYNEQFF. In DNA form, the CDR3 reads TGTGCCAGCTCACCAATGGGACAGGGGTACAATGAGCAGTTCTTC.

J is TRBJ2-5 and V is TRBV9; 12 bases map to TRBD2. The V and J ends lost 1 base and 4 bases, in that order; junction bases with no gene match: 14. There are 19 residues in the CDR3. Germline CDR1 reads SGDLS; CDR2 reads YYNGEE. The CDR3 DNA sequence: TGTGCCAGCAGCGTACGAACTCGGACTAGCGGGAACCCCCCAGAGACCCAGTACTTC. This codes for CASSVRTRTSGNPPETQYF.

This sequence joins TRBV5-1 and TRBJ1-3; D gene unclear. CDR1 and CDR2 (germline): SGHRS, YFSETQ. The CDR3 is 14 amino acids. Between the trimmed V and J ends, which lost 5 bases and 0 bases, there was a span of 9 bases. CDR3 DNA: TGCGCCAGCAGTAGCCAGTCCTCTGGAAACACCATATATTTT. This gives the protein CASSSQSSGNTIYF.

This clone was picked up one time. This rearrangement joins TRBV6-5 to TRBJ2-7, with TRBD2 matching 8 bases. Germline V gene sequence: CDR1 MNHEY, CDR2 SVGAGI. After removal of 6 bases from V and 4 bases from J, the junction contained 8 bases not matched to a gene. This CDR3 is 14 amino acids long. CDR3 amino acids: CASSTGTRAYEQYF. CDR3 DNA sequence: TGTGCCAGCAGCACCGGGACTAGAGCGTACGAGCAGTACTTC.

This chain joins TRBV4-3 and TRBJ2-6, with D perhaps matching TRBD2 (5 bases). V dropped 4 bases and J dropped 2 bases, with 9 bases sitting between them. The CDR3 runs to 15 residues. The germline V gene has CDR1 LGHNA and CDR2 YSLEER. The CDR3 is CASSPPGAGANVLTF. The CDR3 nucleotides read TGCGCCAGCAGCCCCCCCGGGGCTGGGGCCAACGTCCTGACTTTC.

The CDR3 nucleotides read TGCAGCGTTAACAGGGTGGCCTACAATGAGCAGTTCTTC. This translates into CSVNRVAYNEQFF. The chain couples TRBV29-1 to TRBJ2-1; possibly TRBD1 for D (6 bases). The CDR3 extends over 13 amino acids. Trimming took off 5 bases at V and 2 bases at J, with 10 bases between the two ends. CDR1 and CDR2 from the germline V gene are SQVTM and ANQGSEA.

CDR3 nucleotide sequence: TGTGCCAGCAGTCCGCCGACGACAGTAGATACGCAGTATTTT. Translated: CASSPPTTVDTQYF. V is TRBV28 and J is TRBJ2-3; the D gene is possibly TRBD1 (5 bases). The CDR3 sequence is 14 residues long. V gave up 5 bases and J gave up 5 bases, with 14 bases separating them. Germline CDR1 and CDR2: MDHEN and SYDVKM.

The chain joins TRBV28 to TRBJ1-6; 11 bases match TRBD1. Unmatched junction bases numbered 6, after V lost 1 base and J lost 10 bases. The CDR3 consists of 16 residues. Looked up from germline, CDR1 is MDHEN and CDR2 is SYDVKM. The CDR3 loop reads CASSLYGTGGSSPLHF. The CDR3 region has the DNA TGTGCCAGCAGTTTATACGGGACAGGGGGATCATCACCCCTCCACTTT.

About this clone itself: In the same sample, other DNA sequences code for this CDR3. This sequence joins TRBV11-2 and TRBJ2-3; TRBD2 might be the D (5 bases). This CDR3 is 14 amino acids long. Per the germline V gene, CDR1 is SGHAT and CDR2 is FQNNGV. V was trimmed by 2 bases and J by 0 bases, leaving 6 bases between them. CDR3 DNA sequence: TGTGCCAGCAGCTTACGCGGGAGCACAGATACGCAGTATTTT. Protein: CASSLRGSTDTQYF.

The gene calls are TRBV9 and TRBJ2-3; 7 bases match TRBD2. Germline V gives CDR1 SGDLS, CDR2 YYNGEE. CDR3 length equals 15 residues. V was clipped by 0 bases and J by 2 bases; unmatched bases: 3. The CDR3 sequence: CASSVGLAVTDTQYF. In nucleotides, the CDR3 is TGTGCCAGCAGCGTAGGACTAGCCGTCACAGATACGCAGTATTTT. Full variable domain (missing parts from reference TRBV9 and TRBJ2-3): DSGVTQTPKHLITATGQRVTLRCSPRSGDLSVYWYQQSLDQGLQFLIQYYNGEERAKGNILERFSAQQFPDLHSELNLSSLELGDSALYFCASSVGLAVTDTQYFGPGTRLTVL.

The chain employs TRBV24-1 and TRBJ2-2; TRBD2 aligns across 8 bases. CDR1 and CDR2 from the germline V gene are KGHDR and SFDVKD. The junction had 11 bases not matched to a gene; V was cut back by 0 bases and J by 3 bases. CDR3 length: 19 residues. CDR3 in amino acids: CATSDLVSYAGGYTGELFF. The CDR3 coding sequence is TGTGCCACCAGTGATTTGGTTTCATATGCGGGAGGTTACACCGGGGAGCTGTTTTTT.

This chain connects TRBV27 to TRBJ2-3; the match to TRBD1 covers 9 bases. J gave up 5 bases and V 9 bases, and 6 bases lay outside the gene matches. Germline V gene sequence: CDR1 MNHEY, CDR2 SMNVEV (reference sequence). The CDR3 sequence is 13 residues long. CDR3 region: CASRDRAGDTQYF. In DNA form, the CDR3 reads TGTGCCAGTAGGGACAGGGCTGGAGATACGCAGTATTTT.

This chain connects TRBV10-3 to TRBJ2-7; a possible D gene is TRBD1 (6 bases). V was shortened by 3 bases and J by 0 bases, with 18 bases between the two germline ends. Germline values: CDR1 ENHRY, CDR2 SYGVKD. The CDR3 is 17 amino acids. In DNA, the CDR3 is TGTGCCATCAGTGATTTGCTACAGGGCCCCAGCTCCTACGAGCAGTACTTC. Translation gives CAISDLLQGPSSYEQYF.

The DNA of the CDR3 is TGCGCCAGCAGCCGCGACGGAGGGTCCTACGAGCAGTACTTC. It specifies CASSRDGGSYEQYF. The chain is built from TRBV4-3 and TRBJ2-7; D might be TRBD2 (6 bases). V was clipped by 4 bases and J by 1 base, with 11 bases between them. Germline CDR1 reads LGHNA; CDR2 reads YSLEER. The CDR3 length is 14 residues.

The J gene is TRBJ2-5, the V gene TRBV11-3; 10 bases agree with TRBD1. CDR1 is SGHNT, CDR2 YENEEA, per germline. The CDR3 is 17 residues long. J was trimmed by 2 bases and V by 5 bases; bases with no gene match: 11. The CDR3 DNA reads TGTGCCAGCAGCCCCGGGACAGGGGTTCGAGAACAAGAGACCCAGTACTTC. Encoded protein: CASSPGTGVREQETQYF.

The chain joins TRBV2 to TRBJ1-1, with D possibly TRBD1 on 5 matching bases. CDR1 and CDR2 (germline): SNHLY, FYNNEI. The CDR3 extends over 13 amino acids. With 1 base removed from V and 12 bases from J, the gap between germline ends came to 15 bases. In nucleotides, the CDR3 is TGTGCCAGCAGTGAAGGTGGCAGGGCGAGTACTTTCTTT. Translated: CASSEGGRASTFF.